This T cell receptor beta chain was sequenced during a study of control samples from healthy donors and cancer patients. Data came from immunoSEQ multiplex PCR; TCRdb stores just in-frame clones and leaves some out. The data hold about 150,000 clones, with 94% observed a single time. The V gene lost 4 bases and the J gene lost 6 bases, with 10 bases spanning the gap. The germline V gene has CDR1 MNHEY and CDR2 SMNVEV (reference sequence). This CDR3 comprises 13 residues. The sequence was obtained from a man between 35 and 55 years old in good health. The J gene is TRBJ1-5, the V gene TRBV27; D is ambiguous. Input material: blood. For the CDR3, the DNA is TGTGCCAGCAGTTCTCGATCAGGTCAGCCCCAGCATTTT. Translated: CASSSRSGQPQHF.